This entry concerns a single T cell receptor beta chain. Its antigen is unidentified. V was trimmed by 0 bases and J by 13 bases, leaving 10 bases between them. CDR3 size: 12 residues. Per germline, CDR1 LNHNV and CDR2 YYDKDF (reference sequence). The sample originates from a study of T cell repertoires in cytomegalovirus infection. Across the whole study: Researchers turned to recently identified HLA-C-restricted CMV epitopes as well as well-studied HLA-B-restricted ones. Matching HLA type and CMV infection were both indicated by public TCR beta signatures. Study-wide results and limits: HLA-C-restricted CMV-specific TCR beta clonotypes prevailed in the ex vivo response. CMV carriers with the relevant HLA were identified by cumulative public TCR beta family frequency.

MiXCR was run by TCRdb on the reads, yielding one entry per CDR3 protein. The data contain roughly 500,000 distinct CDR3 sequences, 33% of them singletons. Sequencing was performed on cultured PBMCs, taken from culture after CMV antigen stimulation. The chain carries TRBV15 and TRBJ2-1; D ambiguous. The clonotype originates from a human donor in good health (CMV status not recorded). Some clones in this sample may be carry-over from other donors' samples. This CDR3 reads CATSRDRRIQFF. The CDR3 nucleotides read TGTGCCACCAGCAGAGATCGAAGGATACAGTTCTTC.